This TCR beta chain was captured by sequencing in a study of shared clonotypes between healthy human individuals. Germline V lookup: CDR1 MDHEN, CDR2 SYDVKM. The CDR3 runs 15 residues. The V and J ends lost 8 bases and 3 bases respectively, with 18 bases between them. Using immunoSEQ multiplex PCR, the repertoire was profiled, and TCRdb retains in-frame clones only, with some absent. The data hold some 1.1 million clones, with 70% to 85% observed a single time. General observations from the study: The generation probabilities recorded for non-shared clonotypes fell below those of clonotypes shared by all four donors.

Points on this clone: Its specificity is not known.

This receptor was taken from a man aged 18 to 29 in good health. Some clones in this sample may be carry-over from other donors' samples. J is TRBJ2-3 and V is TRBV28, with a possible D match to TRBD1 (5 bases). The specimen sequenced was memory CD4+ T cells from PBMCs. Subset meaning: CD45RA-negative fraction. The CDR3 reads CASAGPYRLTDTQYF. DNA of the CDR3: TGTGCCAGCGCAGGGCCGTACCGATTAACAGATACGCAGTATTTT. Drawing the rest from reference TRBV28 and TRBJ2-3, the complete variable domain is DVKVTQSSRYLVKRTGEKVFLECVQDMDHENMFWYRQDPGLGLRLIYFSYDVKMKEKGDIPEGYSVSREKKERFSLILESASTNQTSMYLCASAGPYRLTDTQYFGPGTRLTVL.